This T cell receptor beta chain was identified in a study of regulatory T cells in long-lasting Graves disease. The CDR3 contains 14 residues. Germline V gene data show CDR1 as SGHRS and CDR2 as YFSETQ. Trimming removed 3 bases at V and 8 bases at J, with 14 bases between. Noted time point: persistent/refractory GD, antithyroid drugs over 5 years with positive TRAb. RNA extracted from PBMCs served as the sequencing template. Graves' disease diagnoses followed American Thyroid Association guidelines. Tubes containing EDTA received approximately 9.8 milliliters of drawn peripheral blood. Arm-PCR of CDR3 regions and iRepertoire HTBI primers were the basis on which TCR beta libraries were built. Via MiXCR, TCRdb re-called the multiplex PCR reads, giving one row per CDR3 protein. The table shows 450,000 or so distinct CDR3 sequences, with around a fifth occurring only once. This clonotype was recorded at least ten times.

The chain uses TRBV5-1 and TRBJ1-4; D is perhaps TRBD1 (5 bases). The sequencing used peripheral blood mononuclear cells (PBMCs), collected when the disease was refractory, from a patient treated with antithyroid drugs. This receptor was obtained from a female donor with Graves disease. Here the CDR3 DNA reads TGCGCCAGCAGCTCGGGGACCTGGAGGGAAAAACTGTTTTTT. It codes for CASSSGTWREKLFF.